This TCR beta chain is from a study of T cell clones after liver transplantation. Libraries were prepared by immunoSEQ multiplex PCR; TCRdb keeps only in-frame clonotypes and omits some of them. Seen here are more than 95,000 clones, just over 90% observed once, and the top ten hold around 0.8%. This clone occurred many times. This material consisted of CD4+ T cells from blood, taken 12 months after liver transplant. This TCR was sampled from a human patient who received a liver transplant. These T cells may partly come from the graft donor.

The CDR3 DNA reads as TGTGCCAGCAGCGAAGCGGGCGGCACAGATACGCAGTATTTT. Translating gives CASSEAGGTDTQYF. This chain links TRBV11-3 with TRBJ2-3; D may be TRBD2 (6 bases). Trimming took off 5 bases at V and 1 base at J, with 10 bases between the two ends. CDR1 is SGHNT and CDR2 is YENEEA in the germline V gene. The CDR3 sequence is 14 residues long.